This TCR beta chain emerged from a study of blood T cell repertoires in COVID-19. Study as a whole: Acute and convalescent COVID-19 specimens originated in the United States, Italy and Spain. PBMCs, B-cell-depleted T cells, or T cells were the source of the cDNA or gDNA that made up the material.

The CDR3 length is 18 residues. Unmatched junction bases numbered 17, after V lost 6 bases and J lost 2 bases. Germline CDR1 SGHRS, CDR2 YFSETQ. Per the original methods: From reference gene primer amplification, estimates of nucleated cell counts were derived. The protocol was immunoSEQ multiplex PCR, while the TCRdb copy is restricted to in-frame clones and leaves out a portion. The V and J calls and the clone size are those of that table, but D and trimming were determined from the DNA. The sample holds fewer than 250,000 clones; around 81% are singletons and the top ten take around 6.8%. The chain carries TRBV5-1 and TRBJ2-5, with 9 nucleotides matching TRBD2. The receptor was derived from a woman in her sixties or seventies with active or convalescent COVID-19. The specimen sequenced was peripheral blood. The CDR3 sequence: CASTSTSGGRGVQETQYF. The CDR3 DNA reads TGCGCCAGCACCTCCACCTCCGGCGGGAGGGGGGTACAAGAGACCCAGTACTTC.